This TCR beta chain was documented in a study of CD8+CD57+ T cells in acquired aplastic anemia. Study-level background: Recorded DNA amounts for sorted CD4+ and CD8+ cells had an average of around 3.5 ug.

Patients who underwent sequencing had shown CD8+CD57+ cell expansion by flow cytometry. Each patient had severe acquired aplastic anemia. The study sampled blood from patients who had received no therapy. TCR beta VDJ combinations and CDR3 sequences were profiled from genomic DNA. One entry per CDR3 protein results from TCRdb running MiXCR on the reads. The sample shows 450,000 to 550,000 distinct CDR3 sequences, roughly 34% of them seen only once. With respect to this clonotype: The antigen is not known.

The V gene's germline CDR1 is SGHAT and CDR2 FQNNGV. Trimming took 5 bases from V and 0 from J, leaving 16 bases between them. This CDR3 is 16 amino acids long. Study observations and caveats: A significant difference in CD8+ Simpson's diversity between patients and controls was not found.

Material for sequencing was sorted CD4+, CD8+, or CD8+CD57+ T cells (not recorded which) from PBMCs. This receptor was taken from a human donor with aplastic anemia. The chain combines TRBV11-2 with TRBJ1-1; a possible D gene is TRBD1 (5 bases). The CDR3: CASSLRETIVNTEAFF. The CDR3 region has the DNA TGTGCCAGCAGCCTCAGGGAAACGATAGTGAACACTGAAGCTTTCTTT.